This TCR beta chain was recovered during a study of identical twins. MiXCR, run by TCRdb on the 5' RACE reads, gives a single entry per CDR3 protein. The data contain under 900,000 distinct CDR3 sequences, roughly an eighth of them singletons. The ends were cut back, 5 bases at V and 0 bases at J, with 10 bases in the middle. CDR1 and CDR2 (germline): SEHNR, FQNEAQ (reference sequence). The CDR3 loop spans 15 amino acids. These data were also reused for a study on yellow fever vaccine responses in identical twins.

The TCR comes from a young woman in good health. What was sequenced was PBMCs. The genes are TRBV7-9 and TRBJ1-4, with TRBD1 as a possible D gene (5 bases). CDR3 coding DNA: TGTGCCAGCAGCCTTGACAGAACAACTAATGAAAAACTGTTTTTT. Translated, it gives CASSLDRTTNEKLFF.